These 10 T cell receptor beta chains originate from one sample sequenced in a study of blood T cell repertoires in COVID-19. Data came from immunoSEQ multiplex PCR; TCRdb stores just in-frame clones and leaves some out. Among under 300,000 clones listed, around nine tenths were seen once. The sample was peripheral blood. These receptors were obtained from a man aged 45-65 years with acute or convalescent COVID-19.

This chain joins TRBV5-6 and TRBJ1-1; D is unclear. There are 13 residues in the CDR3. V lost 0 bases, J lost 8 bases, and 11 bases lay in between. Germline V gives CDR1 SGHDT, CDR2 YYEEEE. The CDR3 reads CASSLARGREAFF. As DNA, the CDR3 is TGTGCCAGCAGCTTGGCTCGAGGGCGAGAAGCTTTCTTT.

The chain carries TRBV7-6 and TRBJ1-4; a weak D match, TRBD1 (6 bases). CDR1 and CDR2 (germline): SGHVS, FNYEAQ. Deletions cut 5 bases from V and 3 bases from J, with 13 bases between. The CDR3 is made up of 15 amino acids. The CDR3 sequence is CASSRGQSPNEKLFF. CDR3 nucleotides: TGTGCCAGCAGCAGAGGACAGAGCCCTAATGAAAAACTGTTTTTT.

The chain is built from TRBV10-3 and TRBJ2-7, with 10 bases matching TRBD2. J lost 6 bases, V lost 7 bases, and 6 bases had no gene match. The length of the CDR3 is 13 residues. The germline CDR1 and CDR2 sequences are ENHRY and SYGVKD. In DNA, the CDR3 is TGTGCCATCAACAGCGGGGGGGCGGTCGAGCAGTACTTC. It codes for CAINSGGAVEQYF.

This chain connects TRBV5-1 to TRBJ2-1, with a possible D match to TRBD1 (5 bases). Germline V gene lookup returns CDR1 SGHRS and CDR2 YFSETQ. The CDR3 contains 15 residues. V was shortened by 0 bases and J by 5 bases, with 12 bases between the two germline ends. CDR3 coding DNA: TGCGCCAGCAGCTTGGAGGGGATGGTGAACAATGAGCAGTTCTTC. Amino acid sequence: CASSLEGMVNNEQFF. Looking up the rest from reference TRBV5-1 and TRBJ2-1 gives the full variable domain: KAGVTQTPRYLIKTRGQQVTLSCSPISGHRSVSWYQQTPGQGLQFLFEYFSETQRNKGNFPGRFSGRQFSNSRSEMNVSTLELGDSALYLCASSLEGMVNNEQFFGPGTRLTVL.

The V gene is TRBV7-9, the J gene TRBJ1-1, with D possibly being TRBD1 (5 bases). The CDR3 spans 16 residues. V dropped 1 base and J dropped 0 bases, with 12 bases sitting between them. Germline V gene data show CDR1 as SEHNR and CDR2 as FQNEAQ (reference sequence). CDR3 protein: CASSLVPGDVNTEAFF. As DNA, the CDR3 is TGTGCCAGCAGCTTAGTTCCGGGGGACGTGAACACTGAAGCTTTCTTT.

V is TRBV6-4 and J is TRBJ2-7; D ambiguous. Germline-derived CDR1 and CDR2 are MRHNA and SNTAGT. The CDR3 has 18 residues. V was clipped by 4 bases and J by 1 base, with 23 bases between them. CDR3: CASSGLSITLGLSYEQYF. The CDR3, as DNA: TGTGCCAGCAGTGGCCTATCGATAACGCTCGGTCTTTCCTACGAGCAGTACTTC.

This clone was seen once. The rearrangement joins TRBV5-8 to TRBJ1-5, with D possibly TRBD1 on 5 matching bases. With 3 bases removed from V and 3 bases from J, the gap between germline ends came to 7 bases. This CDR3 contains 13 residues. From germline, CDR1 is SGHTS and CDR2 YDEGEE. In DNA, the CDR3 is TGTGCCAGCAGCTGGGGCCTCAATCAGCCCCAGCATTTT. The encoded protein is CASSWGLNQPQHF.

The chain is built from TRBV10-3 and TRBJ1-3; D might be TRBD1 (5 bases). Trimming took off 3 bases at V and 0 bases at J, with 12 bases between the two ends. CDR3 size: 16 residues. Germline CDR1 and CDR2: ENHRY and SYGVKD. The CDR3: CAISDSHRPSGNTIYF. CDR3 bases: TGTGCCATCAGTGATTCCCACAGGCCCTCTGGAAACACCATATATTTT.

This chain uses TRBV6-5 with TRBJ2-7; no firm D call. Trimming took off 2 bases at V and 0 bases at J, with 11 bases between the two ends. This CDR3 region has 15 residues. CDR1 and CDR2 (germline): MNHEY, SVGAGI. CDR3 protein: CASSYRGADSYEQYF. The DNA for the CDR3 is TGTGCCAGCAGTTACCGCGGAGCCGACTCCTACGAGCAGTACTTC.

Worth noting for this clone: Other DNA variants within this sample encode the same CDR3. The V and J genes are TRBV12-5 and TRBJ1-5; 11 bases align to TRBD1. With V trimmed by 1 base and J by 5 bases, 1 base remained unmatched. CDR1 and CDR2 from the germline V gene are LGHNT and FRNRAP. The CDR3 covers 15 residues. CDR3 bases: TGTGCTAGTGGTTTGGGGACAGGGGGCGATCAGCCCCAGCATTTT. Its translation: CASGLGTGGDQPQHF.